These T cell receptor beta chains were read from a single sample in a study of blood T cell repertoires in COVID-19. Measured with immunoSEQ multiplex PCR; TCRdb has only the in-frame clones, and not every one. The table lists about 89,000 clones, about 80% of them singletons, with roughly 19% in the top ten. Material for sequencing was peripheral blood. The origin of the receptors is a woman aged 80 or older with acute or convalescent COVID-19. Each CDR3 is given with its conserved first and last residue. D genes are given only for firm matches. Rows give clone size only sometimes, using once, few, many, or a class for an expanded clone.

V gene,D gene,clone size,J gene,CDR3 DNA,CDR3 protein
TRBV7-6,.,.,TRBJ2-1,TGTGCCAGCAGCTTGGGGCAGGGGACCTACAATGAGCAGTTCTTC,CASSLGQGTYNEQFF
TRBV27,.,few,TRBJ2-3,TGTGCCAGCAGTCTCCAGGGTTTAGGCACAGATACGCAGTATTTT,CASSLQGLGTDTQYF
TRBV5-1,TRBD1,once,TRBJ2-1,TGCGCCAGCAGCTTACAGGGGGGCTCCTACAATGAGCAGTTCTTC,CASSLQGGSYNEQFF
TRBV27,.,.,TRBJ1-1,TGTGCCAGCAGTCCACCGGGACTGGTTGCTTTCTTT,CASSPPGLVAFF
TRBV3-1/TRBV3-2,.,.,TRBJ1-4,TGTGCCAGCAGCCAAGATAGTGGGGGGGGCGCGGTGAATGAAAAACTGTTTTTT,CASSQDSGGGAVNEKLFF
TRBV9,TRBD2,once,TRBJ2-3,TGTGCCAGCAGCGCGGGAGGGCTTAGCACAGATACGCAGTATTTT,CASSAGGLSTDTQYF
TRBV7-7,.,.,TRBJ1-5,TGTGCCAGCAGCTCCTTGCACACAGGGACCTCCCCCGCTATTAATCAGCCCCAGCATTTT,CASSSLHTGTSPAINQPQHF
TRBV12-5,.,.,TRBJ2-5,TGTGCTAGTGCACGCAGGGCGTATGAGACCCAGTACTTC,CASARRAYETQYF
TRBV6-1,TRBD2,.,TRBJ2-2,TGTGCCAGCAGTGAACCAGCGGGAGGGCGAACCGGGGAGCTGTTTTTT,CASSEPAGGRTGELFF
TRBV6-6,TRBD1,.,TRBJ1-4,TGTGCCAGCAGCCGGGGACAGAGAAATGAAAAACTGTTTTTT,CASSRGQRNEKLFF
TRBV7-9,TRBD1,.,TRBJ1-4,TGTGCCAGCAGCCCCGGACAGGGGGGAAATGAAAAACTGTTTTTT,CASSPGQGGNEKLFF
TRBV29-1,TRBD1,.,TRBJ2-7,TGCAGCGTTGCGGGCGGACAGGGGCCCTACGAGCAGTACTTC,CSVAGGQGPYEQYF
TRBV18,TRBD1,.,TRBJ2-5,TGTGCCAGCTCACCGTTCGACAGGGAGTTTGTGGAGACCCAGTACTTC,CASSPFDREFVETQYF
TRBV7-9,.,few,TRBJ1-1,TGTGCCAGCAGCTTTGAGGGGCCGGGGAGGACTGAAGCTTTCTTT,CASSFEGPGRTEAFF
TRBV10-2,.,.,TRBJ1-1,TGCGCCAGCAGTGGTCCAGGGCGGACTGAAGCTTTCTTT,CASSGPGRTEAFF
TRBV24-1,TRBD2,.,TRBJ2-5,TGTGCCACCAGTGACCGAAGCGGGAAAGAGACCCAGTACTTC,CATSDRSGKETQYF
TRBV7-9,.,many,TRBJ2-7,TGTGCCAGCAGCTTAGCCGCTATAGCGAGAAGCTCCTACGAGCAGTACTTC,CASSLAAIARSSYEQYF
TRBV7-9,TRBD1,few,TRBJ1-4,TGTGCCAGCAGCTCACCGGGACAGGGTAATGAAAAACTGTTTTTT,CASSSPGQGNEKLFF
TRBV5-1,.,.,TRBJ2-3,TGCGCCAGCAGCTTGGTTGACGGGGGCACAGATACGCAGTATTTT,CASSLVDGGTDTQYF
TRBV6-2/TRBV6-3,.,.,TRBJ2-3,TGTGCCAGCAGCTCCGGGTCCACAGATACGCAGTATTTT,CASSSGSTDTQYF
TRBV19,.,.,TRBJ2-3,TGTGCCAGTAGTATATCCGGGGTCGGCACAGATACGCAGTATTTT,CASSISGVGTDTQYF
TRBV5-1,.,once,TRBJ2-1,TGCGCCAGCAGCCTGGATTTGAGGGACAATGAGCAGTTCTTC,CASSLDLRDNEQFF
TRBV15,TRBD2,.,TRBJ2-4,TGTGCCACCAGCAGAGGGGGAGGGGACATTCAGTACTTC,CATSRGGGDIQYF
TRBV18,.,.,TRBJ2-2,TGTGCCAGCTCACCGACAGTCGCGAACACCGGGGAGCTGTTTTTT,CASSPTVANTGELFF
TRBV11-2,TRBD1,.,TRBJ1-2,TGTGCCAGCAGCCCGGGACAGGGCTATGGCTACACCTTC,CASSPGQGYGYTF
TRBV28,.,.,TRBJ2-2,TGTGCCAGCTATACAGGGTGGGCGAACACCGGGGAGCTGTTTTTT,CASYTGWANTGELFF
TRBV3-1/TRBV3-2,.,.,TRBJ1-3,TGTGCCAGCAGCCAAAGACAGGCCGTAACTGGAAACACCATATATTTT,CASSQRQAVTGNTIYF
TRBV2,.,.,TRBJ1-1,TGTGCCAGCAGTGAGGAGGGTGGTACTGAAGCTTTCTTT,CASSEEGGTEAFF
TRBV19,.,.,TRBJ2-7,TGTGCCAGTAGTATAGGGGCTAGCGCAGCCTACGAGCAGTACTTC,CASSIGASAAYEQYF
TRBV19,TRBD1,.,TRBJ2-7,TGTGCCAGTAGTACGAGGGGGATGGACAGGGCCGAGCAGTACTTC,CASSTRGMDRAEQYF
TRBV2,TRBD1,.,TRBJ1-4,TGTGCCAGCAGCTCCGGGACAGGGGGGACTAATGAAAAACTGTTTTTT,CASSSGTGGTNEKLFF
TRBV7-9,TRBD1,.,TRBJ2-7,TGTGCCAGCAGCGTCGGGACAGGGGGCTCCTACGAGCAGTACTTC,CASSVGTGGSYEQYF
TRBV6-5,TRBD1,.,TRBJ2-6,TGTGCCAGCAGCCGACAGGGGCCTGGGGCCAACGTCCTGACTTTC,CASSRQGPGANVLTF
TRBV19,.,.,TRBJ1-3,TGTGCCAGTAATGTACAGGGCTCTGGAAACACCATATATTTT,CASNVQGSGNTIYF
TRBV7-9,TRBD1,.,TRBJ1-2,TGTGCCAGCAGCTTAGGGACAGGGGCGGAAGGCTACACCTTC,CASSLGTGAEGYTF
TRBV6-1,.,.,TRBJ1-6,TGTGCCAGCAGCTGGCCGGACAGTTCGCCCCTCCACTTT,CASSWPDSSPLHF
TRBV3-1/TRBV3-2,.,.,TRBJ1-1,TGTGCCAGCAGCCAAGGGCAGGAAGCTTTCTTT,CASSQGQEAFF
TRBV7-3,.,.,TRBJ1-1,TGTGCCAGCAGCCCCCCGGGCGGGAGTCTGTCAGAAGCTTTCTTT,CASSPPGGSLSEAFF
TRBV11-1,TRBD2,.,TRBJ2-3,TGTGCCAGCAGGCCCAAACTAGCGGGGGGTCCCCGTACGCAGTATTTT,CASRPKLAGGPRTQYF
TRBV18,TRBD2,.,TRBJ2-2,TGTGCCAGCTCATTGGGACTAGCGGGCACCGGGGAGCTGTTTTTT,CASSLGLAGTGELFF
TRBV3-1/TRBV3-2,TRBD1,.,TRBJ2-5,TGTGCCAGCAGCCTCTCGACAGGGCGAGAGACCCAGTACTTC,CASSLSTGRETQYF
TRBV28,TRBD2,.,TRBJ2-1,TGTGCCAGCAGTTTTTCGACTAGCGCGGGCTCCTACAATGAGCAGTTCTTC,CASSFSTSAGSYNEQFF
TRBV29-1,.,.,TRBJ1-2,TGCAGCGTTGAAGATGGGGCGGGGAGAGGTGGCTACACCTTC,CSVEDGAGRGGYTF
TRBV7-2,.,.,TRBJ2-3,TGTGCCAGCAGCTTTGGCCTAGTGACAGATACGCAGTATTTT,CASSFGLVTDTQYF
TRBV18,TRBD1,.,TRBJ1-1,TGTGCCAGCTCACCCGACAGGGGGTTCACTGAAGCTTTCTTT,CASSPDRGFTEAFF
TRBV10-3,TRBD1,.,TRBJ2-7,TGTGCCATCTTGGAGGGACAGGGACCCTACGAGCAGTACTTC,CAILEGQGPYEQYF
TRBV9,TRBD1,.,TRBJ2-2,TGTGCCAGCAGCTTCTCGGGACAGTACAGCACCGGGGAGCTGTTTTTT,CASSFSGQYSTGELFF
TRBV5-5,TRBD1,.,TRBJ1-5,TGTGCCAGCAGTTCCGGGACAGGGCTTAGCAATCAGCCCCAGCATTTT,CASSSGTGLSNQPQHF